One and the same sample provided the 26 T cell receptor beta chains below, sequenced in a study of blood T cell repertoires in COVID-19. Generated by immunoSEQ multiplex PCR, the TCRdb table keeps only in-frame clones and is missing some. The sample lists about 70,000 clones; more than 75% were seen once. Sequencing was performed on peripheral blood. The source is a woman of 80 years or more with active or convalescent COVID-19.

V is TRBV25-1 and J is TRBJ1-6, with D possibly being TRBD1 (6 bases). This CDR3 spans 12 amino acids. Deletions cut 5 bases from V and 7 bases from J, with 6 bases between. The V gene's germline CDR1 is MGHDK and CDR2 SYGVNS. The CDR3 coding sequence is TGTGCCAGCAGTAGGGGGAATTCACCCCTCCACTTT. Encoded protein: CASSRGNSPLHF.

The rearrangement uses TRBV7-3 and TRBJ2-7; TRBD1 might be the D (6 bases). The V and J ends lost 4 bases and 0 bases respectively, with 10 bases between them. This CDR3 has 14 amino acids. Per the germline V gene, CDR1 is SGHTA and CDR2 is FQGTGA. CDR3 DNA: TGTGCCAGCAGCTCTGACAGGAGCTCCTACGAGCAGTACTTC. Its translation: CASSSDRSSYEQYF.

The chain combines TRBV28 with TRBJ1-3; 8 bases align to TRBD1. The J segment lost 9 bases and the V segment lost 5 bases, leaving 9 bases of the junction unmatched. Germline V gives CDR1 MDHEN, CDR2 SYDVKM. The CDR3 runs 14 residues. This CDR3 is CASSRGTGRSTIYF. The CDR3 DNA reads TGTGCCAGCAGTCGGGGGACAGGCCGGAGCACCATATATTTT.

This chain uses TRBV6-2 or TRBV6-3 with TRBJ1-6; TRBD1 matches 7 bases. Germline assignment: CDR1 MNHEY and CDR2 SVGEGT. The CDR3 totals 17 residues. V lost 6 bases to trimming and J lost 0 bases; unmatched junction nucleotides: 8. CDR3 sequence reads: CASSAGTASSYNSPLHF. As DNA, the CDR3 is TGTGCCAGCAGCGCCGGGACAGCGAGCTCCTATAATTCACCCCTCCACTTT.

The chain joins TRBV11-2 to TRBJ1-6, with TRBD1 identical over 7 bases. V shed 5 bases, J shed 9 bases, and the junction held 7 bases outside the gene matches. From germline, CDR1 is SGHAT and CDR2 FQNNGV. The CDR3 length is 14 residues. CDR3 sequence: CASSPTGVSSPLHF. In DNA form, the CDR3 reads TGTGCCAGCAGCCCCACAGGGGTGAGTTCACCCCTCCACTTT. The whole variable domain, remainder taken from reference TRBV11-2 and TRBJ1-6, is EAGVAQSPRYKIIEKRQSVAFWCNPISGHATLYWYQQILGQGPKLLIQFQNNGVVDDSQLPKDRFSAERLKGVDSTLKIQPAKLEDSAVYLCASSPTGVSSPLHFGNGTRLTVT.

The chain recombines TRBV5-1 with TRBJ2-1, with 7 nucleotides matching TRBD1. Germline loops: CDR1 SGHRS, CDR2 YFSETQ. CDR3 length: 14 amino acids. V lost 2 bases to trimming and J lost 7 bases; unmatched junction nucleotides: 6. The CDR3 bases are TGCGCCAGCAGCTTACGGGACAGAAGAAATGAGCAGTTCTTC. Amino acid sequence: CASSLRDRRNEQFF.

J is TRBJ2-2 and V is TRBV19; TRBD2 matches 7 bases. Losses at the gene ends were 4 bases for V and 5 bases for J; bases not matched to a gene: 7. The CDR3 has 15 amino acids. Per the germline V gene, CDR1 is LNHDA and CDR2 is SQIVND (reference sequence). CDR3 nucleotides: TGTGCCAGTAGTAGGGGGAGGGTCGGAACCGGGGAGCTGTTTTTT. This gives the protein CASSRGRVGTGELFF.

This clone came up a few times. The V call is TRBV27, the J call TRBJ1-2; D may be TRBD1 (6 bases). The CDR3 contains 13 residues. Per germline, CDR1 MNHEY and CDR2 SMNVEV (reference sequence). The ends were cut back, 1 base at V and 6 bases at J, with 9 bases in the middle. The CDR3 nucleotides read TGTGCCAGCAGTTTATTACAGGGCCATGGCTACACCTTC. The encoded protein is CASSLLQGHGYTF.

The V gene is TRBV2, the J gene TRBJ1-4; D is undetermined. Germline V gene sequence: CDR1 SNHLY, CDR2 FYNNEI. The ends were cut back, 10 bases at V and 8 bases at J, with 11 bases in the middle. This CDR3 has 11 residues. CDR3 loop: CAIIRAEKLFF. Written as DNA, the CDR3 is TGTGCCATCATACGAGCCGAAAAACTGTTTTTT.

The CDR3 bases are TGTGCCAGCAGTCGTTACTCTGGAAACACCATATATTTT. Protein: CASSRYSGNTIYF. V gene TRBV9 combines with J gene TRBJ1-3; D remains unclear. Germline lookup yields CDR1 SGDLS and CDR2 YYNGEE. This CDR3 region has 13 residues. Trimming took off 5 bases at V and 0 bases at J, with 6 bases between the two ends.

The chain joins TRBV4-3 to TRBJ1-2, with a weak D call TRBD1 (6 bases). Germline CDR1 is LGHNA and CDR2 is YSLEER. The CDR3 is made up of 17 amino acids. Trimming stripped 0 bases from V and 4 bases from J, with 18 bases between. The CDR3 DNA follows: TGCGCCAGCAGCCAAGATAGGGGGACCCTAAATCGCTATGGCTACACCTTC. Amino acids: CASSQDRGTLNRYGYTF.

The sample holds a few counts of this clone. The V and J genes are TRBV19 and TRBJ1-5; TRBD1 might be the D (6 bases). The CDR3 runs to 18 residues. Trimming pared 3 bases from V and 0 bases from J, leaving 18 bases between. The germline CDR1 and CDR2 sequences are LNHDA and SQIVND (reference sequence). The CDR3 region has the DNA TGTGCCAGTAGTATTGGAGTTCCGGGACAAAATAGCAATCAGCCCCAGCATTTT. This sequence encodes CASSIGVPGQNSNQPQHF.

The rearrangement joins TRBV11-2 to TRBJ2-3; D possibly corresponds to TRBD1 (6 bases). The V and J ends lost 5 bases and 5 bases respectively, with 17 bases between them. Germline V CDR1 and CDR2: SGHAT, FQNNGV. The CDR3 loop spans 15 amino acids. This CDR3 is CASSLGFQGKDTQYF. For the CDR3, the DNA is TGTGCCAGCAGCCTGGGGTTTCAGGGGAAAGATACGCAGTATTTT.

The V gene is TRBV5-1, the J gene TRBJ1-2; possible D gene TRBD1, 5 bases. V lost 0 bases and J lost 2, with 8 bases in between. CDR1 and CDR2 (germline): SGHRS, YFSETQ. This CDR3 is built from 14 residues. CDR3 region: CASSLEGQNYGYTF. For the CDR3, the DNA is TGCGCCAGCAGCTTGGAGGGGCAGAACTATGGCTACACCTTC.

A note on this clone: No DNA is shown, since the ends of the CDR3 on it are uncertain; the CDR3 is the one TCRdb lists. The J gene is TRBJ2-7, the V gene TRBV7-2; TRBD2 reflects the table's D call only, with no check against the DNA. The CDR3 extends over 15 residues, inclusive of both ends. Germline lookup yields CDR1 SGHTA and CDR2 FQGNSA. The CDR3 region is CASSWGDFRGYEQYF.

The chain employs TRBV5-1 and TRBJ2-5; 10 bases match TRBD1. This CDR3 spans 16 amino acids. J was trimmed by 5 bases and V by 1 base; bases with no gene match: 8. Germline V CDR1 and CDR2: SGHRS, YFSETQ. CDR3 sequence (DNA): TGCGCCAGCAGCTTGACCCCGGGACAGGGGACGGAGACCCAGTACTTC. It codes for CASSLTPGQGTETQYF.

This clone appeared once. The J gene is TRBJ1-3, the V gene TRBV7-2; no clear D gene. The CDR3 spans 12 residues. Per the germline V gene, CDR1 is SGHTA and CDR2 is FQGNSA. V lost 4 bases to trimming and J lost 4 bases, with 5 bases between them. The CDR3 loop is CASSSPGNTIYF. The DNA of the CDR3 is TGTGCCAGCAGCTCTCCGGGAAACACCATATATTTT.

The chain recombines TRBV5-5 with TRBJ1-2; D not resolved. Trimming pared 4 bases from V and 4 bases from J, leaving 17 bases between. The CDR3 runs to 15 residues. Germline CDR1 SGHKS, CDR2 YYEKEE (reference sequence). CDR3: CASSQIGGNLYGYTF. The CDR3 DNA sequence: TGTGCCAGCAGCCAAATCGGCGGAAACCTCTATGGCTACACCTTC.

V usage is TRBV28 and J usage is TRBJ1-3, with no clear D. The V and J ends lost 3 bases and 8 bases respectively, with 14 bases between them. Germline V lookup: CDR1 MDHEN, CDR2 SYDVKM. The CDR3 contains 14 residues. The CDR3 DNA reads TGTGCCAGCAGTTTGCCCGGGTTCGGGGACACCATATATTTT. It translates to CASSLPGFGDTIYF.

The V and J genes are TRBV11-2 and TRBJ2-1; D is perhaps TRBD1 (6 bases). Germline CDR1 SGHAT, CDR2 FQNNGV. The CDR3 has 14 amino acids. Trimming took 5 bases from V and 5 from J, leaving 13 bases between them. CDR3 coding DNA: TGTGCCAGCAGCCGTGACAGGAGTCACAATGAGCAGTTCTTC. It codes for CASSRDRSHNEQFF.

The chain employs TRBV19 and TRBJ1-2; tentative D call: TRBD1 (5 bases). Germline V gene data show CDR1 as LNHDA and CDR2 as SQIVND (reference sequence). V lost 1 base and J 8 bases, leaving 14 bases between the germline ends. The CDR3 is 14 residues long. CDR3 region: CASSIGTGATGYTF. The DNA of the CDR3 is TGTGCCAGTAGTATAGGAACAGGCGCTACGGGCTACACCTTC. The full variable domain, with the rest looked up from reference TRBV19 and TRBJ1-2, is DGGITQSPKYLFRKEGQNVTLSCEQNLNHDAMYWYRQDPGQGLRLIYYSQIVNDFQKGDIAEGYSVSREKKESFPLTVTSAQKNPTAFYLCASSIGTGATGYTFGSGTRLTVV.

This clone was seen once. The V and J genes are TRBV27 and TRBJ2-7; a weak D match, TRBD1 (6 bases). The germline V gene has CDR1 MNHEY and CDR2 SMNVEV (reference sequence). The CDR3 spans 14 residues. V was pared by 7 bases and J by 3 bases, with 16 bases between. CDR3 nucleotides: TGTGCCAGCATGGGCCAGGGGTCTAACTACGAGCAGTACTTC. Protein product: CASMGQGSNYEQYF.

This clone was picked up a small number of times. The chain combines TRBV7-9 with TRBJ1-1; possibly TRBD1 for D (6 bases). The CDR3 sequence is 12 residues long. The V end was cut by 6 bases, the J end by 11 bases, with 16 bases between. CDR1 SEHNR and CDR2 FQNEAQ come from the germline V gene (reference sequence). CDR3 sequence: CASSRGTRGAFF. The CDR3, as DNA: TGTGCCAGCAGTAGGGGGACACGCGGGGCTTTCTTT.

The V call is TRBV7-9, the J call TRBJ1-6, with 8 bases fitting TRBD1. Germline CDR1 and CDR2: SEHNR and FQNEAQ (reference sequence). This CDR3 spans 17 amino acids. J lost 6 bases, V lost 5 bases, and 12 bases had no gene match. The CDR3 DNA reads as TGTGCCAGCAGCCCGAGACAGGGGTTAGGGATTAATTCACCCCTCCACTTT. It specifies CASSPRQGLGINSPLHF.

This clone was observed a handful of times. The chain couples TRBV20-1 to TRBJ2-5; the match to TRBD1 covers 8 bases. CDR1 and CDR2 from the germline V gene are DFQATT and SNEGSKA (reference sequence). This CDR3 has 15 amino acids. Unmatched junction bases numbered 9, after V lost 3 bases and J lost 3 bases. CDR3 protein: CSASDRTGSEETQYF. The DNA of the CDR3 is TGCAGTGCTAGTGATCGGACAGGGAGTGAAGAGACCCAGTACTTC.

V and J are TRBV4-3 and TRBJ2-7; unclear D gene. Per the germline V gene, CDR1 is LGHNA and CDR2 is YSLEER. The CDR3 is 13 amino acids. The V and J ends lost 2 bases and 0 bases respectively, with 5 bases between them. CDR3 region: CASSQSNSYEQYF. CDR3 nucleotide sequence: TGCGCCAGCAGCCAATCTAACTCCTACGAGCAGTACTTC.